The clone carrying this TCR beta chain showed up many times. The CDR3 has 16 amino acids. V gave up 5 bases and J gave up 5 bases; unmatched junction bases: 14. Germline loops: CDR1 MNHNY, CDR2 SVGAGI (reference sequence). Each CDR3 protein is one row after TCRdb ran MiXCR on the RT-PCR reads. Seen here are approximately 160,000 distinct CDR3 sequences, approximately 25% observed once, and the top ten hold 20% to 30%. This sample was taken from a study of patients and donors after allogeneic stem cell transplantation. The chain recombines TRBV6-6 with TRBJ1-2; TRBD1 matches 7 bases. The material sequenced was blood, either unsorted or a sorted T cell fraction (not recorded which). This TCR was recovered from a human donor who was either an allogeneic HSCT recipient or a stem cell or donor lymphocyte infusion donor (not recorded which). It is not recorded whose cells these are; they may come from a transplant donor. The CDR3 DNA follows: TGTGCCAGCAGTCATGAACCGGGACAGTTAAAATATGGCTACACCTTC. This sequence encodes CASSHEPGQLKYGYTF.